The TCR beta chain described here comes from a study of cytomegalovirus exposure and HLA in healthy donors. Regarding the study as a whole: The study designated 150 to 200 TCR beta chains cytomegalovirus-associated. Most TCR sequences proved rare, with some public TCRs found in many donors. In vitro, a few CMV-associated chains proved specific for CMV antigens.

Concerning this clone itself: As yet, its antigen is unknown.

A multiplex PCR was run with 60 Vbeta primers and 13 Jbeta primers. Original methodology: It was a later analysis that counted around 85 million unique TCR beta chains, of which roughly 10 million were shared. Profiled with immunoSEQ multiplex PCR; TCRdb holds only in-frame clones, not every one. The DNA was the basis for D and trimming; V, J and clone size are from that table. The sample consists of about 140,000 clones, 65% to 90% of them appearing once. Sequenced: PBMCs. The TCR comes from a female donor in good health and CMV-seronegative.

CDR3 loop: CASRVLAQTREQYF. The CDR3, as DNA: TGTGCCAGCAGGGTCCTAGCGCAAACAAGGGAGCAGTACTTC. The rearrangement uses TRBV28 and TRBJ2-7; tentatively, D is TRBD2 (6 bases). The V gene's germline CDR1 is MDHEN and CDR2 SYDVKM. Trimming took off 6 bases at V and 7 bases at J, with 19 bases between the two ends. This CDR3 contains 14 residues.